The rows below give T cell receptor beta chains drawn from one sample of a study of blood T cell repertoires in COVID-19. The method was immunoSEQ multiplex PCR; TCRdb's version includes in-frame clones alone and lacks a portion of them. Of under 300,000 clones listed, roughly 85% are singletons. Source material: peripheral blood. These receptors came from a woman aged 70-85 years with acute or convalescent COVID-19. Both conserved end residues are part of each CDR3. D genes are given only for firm matches. The size entry is marked missing in some rows and otherwise reads once, few, many or a size class.

D	V	size	J	DNA	CDR3
NA	TRBV6-5	NA	TRBJ1-1	TGTGCCAGCAAAATCCTGACATCGAACACTGAAGCTTTCTTT	CASKILTSNTEAFF
TRBD1	TRBV7-9	NA	TRBJ1-1	TGTGCCAGCAGCCGCGCACTGACAGGGACGAACACTGAAGCTTTCTTT	CASSRALTGTNTEAFF
NA	TRBV11-2	NA	TRBJ1-3	TGTGCCAGCAGCCCCAACAGGGAAACCTCTGGAAACACCATATATTTT	CASSPNRETSGNTIYF
NA	TRBV10-3	NA	TRBJ1-5	TGTGCCATCAGTGAGTCGAGTGGTAGCAATCAGCCCCAGCATTTT	CAISESSGSNQPQHF
NA	TRBV15	NA	TRBJ2-2	TGTGCCACCAGAGCCGCGGGCAGGTTGAACACCGGGGAGCTGTTTTTT	CATRAAGRLNTGELFF
NA	TRBV5-1	once	TRBJ1-2	TGCGCCAGCAGCCTGGAGGGGGTCGGAGGATCCCGAGGCTACACCTTC	CASSLEGVGGSRGYTF
NA	TRBV6-5	NA	TRBJ2-7	TGTGCCAGCGGTCAGGGTTACGAGCAGTACTTC	CASGQGYEQYF
TRBD1	TRBV5-8	NA	TRBJ2-6	TGTGCCAGCAGCCCGGGACAGCTCTCTGGGGCCAACGTCCTGACTTTC	CASSPGQLSGANVLTF
TRBD1	TRBV19	NA	TRBJ1-6	TGTGCCAGTAACCCCCCAATAGGGGGCAATTCACCCCTCCACTTT	CASNPPIGGNSPLHF
TRBD1	TRBV3-1/TRBV3-2	NA	TRBJ2-7	TGTGCCAGCAGCCAAGGGACAGGGACCAACGAGCAGTACTTC	CASSQGTGTNEQYF
NA	TRBV25-1	NA	TRBJ1-4	TGTGCCAGCAGTGAATTTTCGGGGGAGTATGAAAAACTGTTTTTT	CASSEFSGEYEKLFF
TRBD1	TRBV5-1	NA	TRBJ2-2	TGCGCCAGCAGCTCTCGACAGGGGGCCTCCCTTTTGAACACCGGGGAGCTGTTTTTT	CASSSRQGASLLNTGELFF
NA	TRBV18	NA	TRBJ1-1	TGTGCCAGCTCACCACCGACAGGCCGAACTGAAGCTTTCTTT	CASSPPTGRTEAFF
NA	TRBV3-1/TRBV3-2	NA	TRBJ1-1	TGTGCCAGCAGACTGGGGGGGGGCCGCTTCATGAACACTGAAGCTTTCTTT	CASRLGGGRFMNTEAFF
NA	TRBV19	NA	TRBJ1-2	TGTGCCAGTAGCGGCAGGGAGGGAAGTGGCTATGGCTACACCTTC	CASSGREGSGYGYTF
NA	TRBV2	NA	TRBJ1-6	TGTGCCAGCAGAGGGGGGGAGGCCAAACCCCTCCACTTT	CASRGGEAKPLHF
TRBD1	TRBV11-2	NA	TRBJ2-5	TGTGCCAGCAGAGAGACAGGGTCGGAGACCCAGTACTTC	CASRETGSETQYF
NA	TRBV7-9	NA	TRBJ1-3	TGTGCCAGCAGCTTAAGAACACAGTCTTCTGGAAACACCATATATTTT	CASSLRTQSSGNTIYF
NA	TRBV19	many	TRBJ1-5	TGTGCCAGTAGTCCCCTTGATGGGAGGAGCAATCAGCCCCAGCATTTT	CASSPLDGRSNQPQHF
TRBD2	TRBV6-5	NA	TRBJ2-1	TGTGCCAGCAGGCCCCCAGCGGGGGGGCCTGAGCAGTTCTTC	CASRPPAGGPEQFF
NA	TRBV5-1	NA	TRBJ2-1	TGCGCCAGCAGCTTGGGAAGGGAGAATGAGCAGTTCTTC	CASSLGRENEQFF
TRBD1	TRBV5-1	NA	TRBJ2-1	TGCGCCAGCAGCTCAATCGGGACAGGGGACAATGAGCAGTTCTTC	CASSSIGTGDNEQFF
NA	TRBV11-2	NA	TRBJ1-3	TGTGCCAGCAGCTTTGACAGGTCTAACTCTGGAAACACCATATATTTT	CASSFDRSNSGNTIYF
NA	TRBV3-1/TRBV3-2	NA	TRBJ2-5	TGTGCCAGCAGCCAAGGACCGGGGGAGACCCAGTACTTC	CASSQGPGETQYF
NA	TRBV5-5	NA	TRBJ1-1	TGTGCCAGCAGCTCTTACAGGTTGAACACTGAAGCTTTCTTT	CASSSYRLNTEAFF
TRBD2	TRBV10-2	NA	TRBJ2-7	TGCGCCAGCCTGAGTAGCGGGGGGGCCCACGAGCAGTACTTC	CASLSSGGAHEQYF
NA	TRBV2	NA	TRBJ1-1	TGTGCCAGCAGTGAGCGGAGCATGAACACTGAAGCTTTCTTT	CASSERSMNTEAFF
NA	TRBV6-5	NA	TRBJ1-2	TGTGCCAGCAGTCGGACGGCGGGGGACTATGGCTACACCTTC	CASSRTAGDYGYTF
NA	TRBV7-6	once	TRBJ1-2	TGTGCCAGCAGCTTAGGTTCAGGGGTCGGCTATGGCTACACCTTC	CASSLGSGVGYGYTF
NA	TRBV14	NA	TRBJ2-1	TGTGCCAGCAGCCAAGTGGGGCTAGCGAAGTTCTTC	CASSQVGLAKFF
TRBD1	TRBV6-5	NA	TRBJ1-6	TGTGCCAGCAGCCCCGCCACAGGGGTAGCTTCACCCCTCCACTTT	CASSPATGVASPLHF
TRBD2	TRBV7-3	NA	TRBJ2-3	TGTGCCAGCAGCTTAAAAGCGGGGGTAGATACGCAGTATTTT	CASSLKAGVDTQYF
NA	TRBV15	NA	TRBJ2-5	TGTGCCACCAGCAGAGATGCGGCCGAGACCCAGTACTTC	CATSRDAAETQYF
NA	TRBV24-1	NA	TRBJ1-5	TGTGCCACCAGTCCCGGCAGGGACAATCAGCCCCAGCATTTT	CATSPGRDNQPQHF
NA	TRBV5-5	NA	TRBJ2-5	TGTGCCAGCAGCTTGGCGGTCGGGGAGACCCAGTACTTC	CASSLAVGETQYF
NA	TRBV7-8	NA	TRBJ2-1	TGTGCCAGCACCAGGTCAGGACAGTTGAACAATGAGCAGTTCTTC	CASTRSGQLNNEQFF